This section outlines one T cell receptor (beta chain) sequence together with its context. Other DNA sequences within the sample encode an identical CDR3. The sample originates from a study of control samples from healthy donors and cancer patients. The method was immunoSEQ multiplex PCR; TCRdb's version includes in-frame clones alone and lacks a portion of them. This sample has 120,000 or so clones, with about 90% found just once. The receptor was isolated from a man aged 55 to 69 in good health. Material for sequencing was blood.

In DNA, the CDR3 is TGTGCCAGCAGCTTTGGAGTTAATAGCAATCAGCCCCAGCATTTT. Translation: CASSFGVNSNQPQHF. The chain combines TRBV7-2 with TRBJ1-5; D remains unclear. V lost 3 bases, J lost 0 bases, and 9 bases lay in between. Germline V gene lookup returns CDR1 SGHTA and CDR2 FQGNSA. The CDR3 totals 15 residues.